The T cell receptor (beta chain) under discussion was sequenced for a study of OX40 agonist ivuxolimab in advanced cancers. The overall study: All patients had ivuxolimab intravenously every 2 weeks at 0.01 to 10 mg/kg. Earlier treatment with anti-PD-1, anti-PD-L1 or anti-CTLA-4 was permitted, and 35% to 40% had received some.

The protocol was immunoSEQ multiplex PCR, while the TCRdb copy is restricted to in-frame clones and leaves out a portion. The sample has around 79,000 clones; 88% are singletons. Notes on the study in general: CD4+ and CD8+ T cells in blood underwent clonal expansion by week 6 at 0.1 to 3.0 mg/kg. On average, CD8+ T cells showed a greater number of expanded clones than CD4+.

Details on this clone: Its matching antigen is unknown.

V was cut by 4 bases and J by 5 bases, with 14 bases left in between. The V gene's germline CDR1 is SEHNR and CDR2 FQNEAQ (reference sequence). The CDR3 length is 14 residues. Here the sequenced sample was CD4+ or CD8+ T cells sorted from blood, taken in a trial of the OX40 agonist ivuxolimab. This chain links TRBV7-9 with TRBJ1-2; possible D gene TRBD1, 5 bases. The receptor was isolated from an adult with an advanced solid tumor such as melanoma, head and neck, liver or kidney cancer. The chain's CDR3 is CASSSPGRQYGYTF. The CDR3 DNA reads as TGTGCCAGCAGCTCCCCAGGGAGACAATATGGCTACACCTTC. The entire variable domain, with the rest obtained from reference TRBV7-9 and TRBJ1-2, is as follows: DTGVSQNPRHKITKRGQNVTFRCDPISEHNRLYWYRQTLGQGPEFLTYFQNEAQLEKSRLLSDRFSAERPKGSFSTLEIQRTEQGDSAMYLCASSSPGRQYGYTFGSGTRLTVV.